One sample yielded the 2 T cell receptor beta chains listed below, sequenced in a study of blood T cell repertoires in COVID-19. Repertoires were generated with immunoSEQ multiplex PCR, while TCRdb's copy carries only in-frame clones and drops some. This repertoire shows roughly 140,000 clones, roughly 88% found once; its top ten account for around 1.7%. Sequences were obtained from peripheral blood. The receptors derive from a woman aged 50 to 65 with acute or convalescent COVID-19.

V is TRBV29-1 and J is TRBJ1-1, with no clear D. Trimming pared 7 bases from V and 7 bases from J, leaving 16 bases between. The CDR3 extends over 12 amino acids. Germline loops: CDR1 SQVTM, CDR2 ANQGSEA. CDR3 region: CSGEGVALEAFF. The CDR3 DNA reads TGCAGCGGGGAGGGTGTGGCTCTTGAAGCTTTCTTT.

V usage is TRBV27 and J usage is TRBJ2-5, with 8 bases fitting TRBD1. V lost 4 bases to trimming and J lost 5 bases; unmatched junction nucleotides: 12. This CDR3 region has 16 residues. Germline-derived CDR1 and CDR2 are MNHEY and SMNVEV (reference sequence). Here the CDR3 reads CASSSLGQGRGETQYF. The CDR3, as DNA: TGTGCCAGCAGTTCACTCGGACAGGGACGGGGGGAGACCCAGTACTTC.